One sample yielded the 4 T cell receptor beta chains listed below, sequenced in a study of beta chain features in type 1 diabetes. Expressed TCRB transcripts were sequenced because the isolated RNA had all been reverse transcribed beforehand. Using immunoSEQ multiplex PCR, the repertoire was profiled, and TCRdb retains in-frame clones only, with some absent. The table has 900,000 or so clones, 17% seen once. The sample was naive CD4+ T cells from blood. These TCRs come from a woman in her late teens or twenties in good health.

V and J are TRBV5-1 and TRBJ2-3; the match to TRBD2 covers 7 bases. The CDR3 is 16 amino acids. CDR1 is SGHRS, CDR2 YFSETQ, per germline. Trimming at V came to 2 bases and at J to 3 bases, leaving 9 bases not matched to a gene. CDR3 protein: CASSFGGSKITDTQYF. The CDR3, as DNA: TGCGCCAGCAGCTTCGGCGGGAGCAAGATAACAGATACGCAGTATTTT.

The chain links TRBV21-1 to TRBJ1-2; the table assigns TRBD1, which was not confirmed against the DNA. TRBV21-1 is an annotated pseudogene. The CDR3 extends over 14 amino acids. CDR3 amino acids: CASSNEQGRYGYTF. As DNA, the CDR3 is TGTGCCAGCAGCAATGAACAGGGGCGCTATGGCTACACCTTC.

The chain uses TRBV28 and TRBJ2-2; D ambiguous. The germline V gene has CDR1 MDHEN and CDR2 SYDVKM. V was clipped by 8 bases and J by 1 base, with 11 bases between them. The CDR3 sequence is 14 residues long. The CDR3 DNA is TGTGCCAGCGGCCCCTGGGGGAACACCGGGGAGCTGTTTTTT. Its translation: CASGPWGNTGELFF.

This chain uses TRBV5-4 with TRBJ1-1; possibly TRBD1 for D (6 bases). The V end lost 4 bases, the J end lost 0 bases, and 10 bases lay between the germline ends. The CDR3 covers 14 residues. The V gene's germline CDR1 is SGHNT and CDR2 YYREEE (reference sequence). CDR3 in amino acids: CASSGKGVNTEAFF. The CDR3 region has the DNA TGTGCCAGCAGCGGGAAGGGGGTGAACACTGAAGCTTTCTTT.